The clone carrying this T cell receptor beta chain was detected only a few times. No antigen is known for it. Per germline, CDR1 LNHDA and CDR2 SQIVND (reference sequence). The CDR3 is 15 amino acids. V dropped 6 bases and J dropped 6 bases, with 17 bases sitting between them. The source of the sample is a study of OX40 agonist ivuxolimab in advanced cancers. Study at large: The mean age was roughly 60 years, ranging from 23 to 79, with over 70% of participants male. General observations from the study: Low normalized T-cell clonal expansion also characterized some of the nonresponders. Partial responders at 0.1-3.0 mg/kg showed near-lowest clonal expansion. The specificity for antigen of the expanded peripheral T cells was not determined.

This table comes from immunoSEQ multiplex PCR, and its TCRdb copy is limited to in-frame clones, with some not included. The sample lists about 88,000 clones, around 83% seen once, with approximately 0.22% in the top ten. The source was CD4+ or CD8+ T cells sorted from blood, collected in a trial of the OX40 agonist ivuxolimab. The chain is built from TRBV19 and TRBJ2-2; D perhaps matches TRBD2 (6 bases). The sequence was obtained from an adult with an advanced solid tumor such as melanoma, head and neck, liver or kidney cancer. The CDR3 reads CASSARGYGAGELFF. CDR3 in DNA: TGTGCCAGTAGCGCCCGGGGGTATGGGGCCGGGGAGCTGTTTTTT.